This entry describes one T cell receptor (beta chain). Its antigen is currently unknown. The CDR3 runs 15 residues. Germline-derived CDR1 and CDR2 are KGHSH and LQKENI. V dropped 1 base and J dropped 1 base, with 7 bases sitting between them. This entry belongs to a study of immune cell composition in non-small cell lung cancer. The repertoire was sequenced with immunoSEQ multiplex PCR; TCRdb's copy has only in-frame clones and lacks some. Of 1,000 or so clones detected, approximately 80% appear once; the ten largest clones hold roughly 5%. The study's findings and limits: In adenocarcinoma, maximal tumour-associated clone frequency tracked TIL tumour reactivity. Dominant in vivo tumour-associated clones were not shown to share tumour-reactive sequences. Clones >0.5% enriched in tumour were rarer in adenocarcinoma (about 33%) than squamous (about 80%). Squamous lung tumours showed higher top 10 clone scores and clonality than adenocarcinomas.

The sequenced sample was lung tumor tissue. This receptor was obtained from a human donor with non-small cell lung cancer. The J gene is TRBJ2-2, the V gene TRBV18; D gene ambiguous. The CDR3 loop reads CASSPRSQNTGELFF. The CDR3 region has the DNA TGTGCCAGCTCACCACGGAGTCAGAACACCGGGGAGCTGTTTTTT.